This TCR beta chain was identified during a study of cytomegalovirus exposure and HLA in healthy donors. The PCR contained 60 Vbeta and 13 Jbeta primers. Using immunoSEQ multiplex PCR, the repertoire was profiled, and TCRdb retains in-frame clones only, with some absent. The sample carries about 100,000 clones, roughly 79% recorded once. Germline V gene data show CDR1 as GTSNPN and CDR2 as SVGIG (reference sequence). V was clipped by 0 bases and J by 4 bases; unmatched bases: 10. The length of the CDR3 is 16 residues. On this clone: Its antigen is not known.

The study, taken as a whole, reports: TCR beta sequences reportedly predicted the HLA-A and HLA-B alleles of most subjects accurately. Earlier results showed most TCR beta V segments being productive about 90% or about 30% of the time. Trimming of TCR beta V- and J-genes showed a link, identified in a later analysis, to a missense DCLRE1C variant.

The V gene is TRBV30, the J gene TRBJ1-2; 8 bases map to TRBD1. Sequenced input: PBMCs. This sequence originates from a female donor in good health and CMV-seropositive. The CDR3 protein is CAWSVPRGRGIYGYTF. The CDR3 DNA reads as TGTGCCTGGAGTGTGCCCAGGGGGCGCGGGATCTATGGCTACACCTTC.